This TCR beta chain was profiled in a study of radiotherapy plus CTLA-4 blockade in lung cancer (dated by TCRdb to about 2018). As for the study more broadly: Objective responses occurred in around 19% of enrolled patients, and just over 30% achieved disease control.

Libraries were built with the immunoSEQ multiplex PCR assay. TCRdb retrieved this table from immuneACCESS and kept in-frame rearrangements only. Not all clones are present; in checked studies, unresolved V genes account for under half, and no reason is known for the remainder. Within this sample are more than 75,000 clones, with less than 80% of them counted one time only. 11% to 15% of the sample belongs to the ten largest clones. With respect to this clone: No antigen is known for it. Base qualities are not at hand, and no much larger clone is one base apart.

Relative to germline, V is 10 bases shorter and J is 4 bases shorter, with 20 bases between their ends. CDR1 and CDR2 are read off the germline V gene as MNHEY and SVGAGI. CDR3 length: 14 amino acids, cysteine to phenylalanine. Only the CDR3 region is kept as DNA, spanning 42 bases read in frame from base 1. In this study, focal radiation therapy paired with CTLA-4 blockade (ipilimumab) was tested in patients who had chemo-refractory metastatic non-small-cell lung cancer. Summary of the overall study and its limitations: The strongest predictors of response, as reported, were early dynamic changes in blood T cell clones along with a rise in serum interferon-beta after radiation. After treatment with radiotherapy and ipilimumab, TCR clones that came from tumors expanded in the peripheral blood.

The V gene is TRBV6-5 and the J gene is TRBJ2-7; the D gene is possibly TRBD1, with 6 bases matching. Source: peripheral blood, taken from a patient treated with radiotherapy plus ipilimumab. The TCR was taken from a human donor with non-small cell lung cancer that progressed on radiotherapy plus ipilimumab. CDR3 reads: CATYSRDGQYEQYF. Here is the DNA: TGTGCCACCTACTCCCGGGACGGACAGTACGAGCAGTACTTC.